The 28 T cell receptor beta chains below come from one sample, sequenced in a study of cytomegalovirus exposure and HLA in healthy donors. In the PCR, 60 Vbeta and 13 Jbeta primers were used. TCRdb's table, derived via immunoSEQ multiplex PCR, lists solely in-frame clones and lacks some. The data show around 120,000 clones, around 80% seen once. Sequenced input: PBMCs. Receptor source: a man aged 50-59 years in good health and CMV-seronegative.

The chain is built from TRBV25-1 and TRBJ1-1; 9 bases match TRBD1. CDR3 length: 13 residues. Trimming at V came to 7 bases and at J to 5 bases, leaving 5 bases not matched to a gene. Germline V gene data show CDR1 as MGHDK and CDR2 as SYGVNS. The DNA of the CDR3 is TGTGCCAGCACCGGGACAGGGCGGACTGAAGCTTTCTTT. Its translation: CASTGTGRTEAFF.

The gene calls are TRBV5-8 and TRBJ1-3; no clear D. Germline lookup yields CDR1 SGHTS and CDR2 YDEGEE. This CDR3 has 15 residues. The V end was cut by 0 bases, the J end by 1 base, with 8 bases between. The CDR3 protein is CASSLGPLSGNTIYF. Written as DNA, the CDR3 is TGTGCCAGCAGCTTGGGGCCCCTTTCTGGAAACACCATATATTTT.

This clone was observed a few times. This chain links TRBV28 with TRBJ1-1; 10 nucleotides line up with TRBD1. The germline gives CDR1 MDHEN, CDR2 SYDVKM. The junction had 17 bases not matched to a gene; V was cut back by 7 bases and J by 6 bases. CDR3 length: 17 residues. The CDR3 coding sequence is TGTGCCAGCACGGGCCCGGGACAGGGGAAGGTAATCTCTGAAGCTTTCTTT. It is translated as CASTGPGQGKVISEAFF.

The V and J genes are TRBV7-2 and TRBJ1-1, with 12 nucleotides matching TRBD1. Germline CDR1 SGHTA, CDR2 FQGNSA. The CDR3 runs 16 residues. Trimming at V came to 0 bases and at J to 4 bases, leaving 3 bases not matched to a gene. Here the CDR3 reads CASSLAGQGAGTEAFF. The CDR3 nucleotides are TGTGCCAGCAGCTTAGCGGGACAGGGGGCTGGCACTGAAGCTTTCTTT.

The V and J genes are TRBV9 and TRBJ1-1; 9 bases fit TRBD1. Looked up from germline, CDR1 is SGDLS and CDR2 is YYNGEE. CDR3 length: 16 amino acids. V shed 4 bases and J 0 bases; nucleotides not matched to a gene: 7. CDR3 amino acids: CASSTGQGLMNTEAFF. The CDR3 DNA reads TGTGCCAGCAGCACGGGACAGGGACTGATGAACACTGAAGCTTTCTTT.

The V gene is TRBV7-6, the J gene TRBJ2-7; 7 nucleotides match TRBD1. Germline assignment: CDR1 SGHVS and CDR2 FNYEAQ. The CDR3 is 14 amino acids. V lost 5 bases and J lost 3; bases outside the gene matches: 7. CDR3: CASSPLRTGYEQYF. The CDR3 nucleotides read TGTGCCAGCAGCCCCCTCAGGACAGGCTACGAGCAGTACTTC.

J is TRBJ2-1 and V is TRBV27; D possibly corresponds to TRBD2 (6 bases). The CDR3 sequence is 16 residues long. Germline V gene lookup returns CDR1 MNHEY and CDR2 SMNVEV (reference sequence). The V and J ends lost 5 bases and 10 bases respectively, with 24 bases between them. The CDR3 loop is CASSPGRNSVRSEQFF. CDR3 bases: TGTGCCAGCAGTCCGGGGAGGAACTCAGTGAGGTCGGAGCAGTTCTTC.

This CDR3 is CASSLEAGVTDTQYF. CDR3 sequence (DNA): TGTGCCAGCAGCTTAGAAGCGGGGGTTACAGATACGCAGTATTTT. This sequence joins TRBV7-2 and TRBJ2-3, with 8 bases aligning to TRBD2. J gave up 3 bases and V 1 base, and 3 bases lay outside the gene matches. The length of the CDR3 is 15 residues. Germline values: CDR1 SGHTA, CDR2 FQGNSA.

The chain uses TRBV13 and TRBJ1-1; 8 positions match TRBD1. Germline V gives CDR1 PRHDT, CDR2 FYEKMQ (reference sequence). The V gene end was trimmed by 4 bases and the J gene end by 3 bases; junction bases not matched to a gene: 4. The CDR3 contains 14 residues. The CDR3 spells CASSSGQEDTEAFF. The CDR3 nucleotides read TGTGCCAGCAGCTCGGGACAGGAGGACACTGAAGCTTTCTTT. The whole variable domain, remainder taken from reference TRBV13 and TRBJ1-1, is AAGVIQSPRHLIKEKRETATLKCYPIPRHDTVYWYQQGPGQDPQFLISFYEKMQSDKGSIPDRFSAQQFSDYHSELNMSSLELGDSALYFCASSSGQEDTEAFFGQGTRLTVV.

The CDR3 spells CASRSGGPDTQYF. As DNA, the CDR3 is TGCGCCAGCAGGTCCGGGGGACCAGATACGCAGTATTTT. The rearrangement joins TRBV5-1 to TRBJ2-3, with D possibly being TRBD2 (6 bases). V lost 5 bases, J lost 4 bases, and 11 bases lay in between. The CDR3 has 13 residues. Germline-derived CDR1 and CDR2 are SGHRS and YFSETQ.

The chain is built from TRBV6-5 and TRBJ2-1; unclear D gene. This CDR3 comprises 14 residues. The germline CDR1 and CDR2 sequences are MNHEY and SVGAGI. Trimming shortened V by 7 bases and J by 0 bases, and 10 bases separated the two germline ends. CDR3 sequence reads: CASTPTSSYNEQFF. The CDR3 region has the DNA TGTGCCAGCACCCCAACAAGCTCCTACAATGAGCAGTTCTTC.

The genes are TRBV28 and TRBJ2-1; TRBD2 matches at 7 bases. The CDR3 runs 13 residues. Germline values: CDR1 MDHEN, CDR2 SYDVKM. V shed 5 bases and J 10 bases; nucleotides not matched to a gene: 8. CDR3 loop: CASSPGRETEQFF. DNA of the CDR3: TGTGCCAGCAGTCCTGGGAGGGAGACGGAGCAGTTCTTC. Using reference TRBV28 and TRBJ2-1 for the parts outside the CDR3, the full variable domain is DVKVTQSSRYLVKRTGEKVFLECVQDMDHENMFWYRQDPGLGLRLIYFSYDVKMKEKGDIPEGYSVSREKKERFSLILESASTNQTSMYLCASSPGRETEQFFGPGTRLTVL.

This chain joins TRBV15 and TRBJ2-6, with a tentative D call TRBD2 (5 bases). V was clipped by 4 bases and J by 0 bases, with 7 bases between them. Per germline, CDR1 LNHNV and CDR2 YYDKDF (reference sequence). The CDR3 runs to 15 residues. The CDR3 DNA is TGTGCCACCAGCACGAGCGGCTCTGGGGCCAACGTCCTGACTTTC. Protein: CATSTSGSGANVLTF.

This clone was seen just once. The chain carries TRBV4-1 and TRBJ2-1; weak D call: TRBD2 (5 bases). The CDR3 consists of 18 residues. Germline CDR1 MGHRA, CDR2 YSYEKL. Trimming left V 0 bases short and J 0 bases short, with 15 bases between. CDR3 in amino acids: CASSQDRAGKPSYNEQFF. DNA of the CDR3: TGCGCCAGCAGCCAAGATAGGGCGGGCAAACCCTCCTACAATGAGCAGTTCTTC.

V and J are TRBV20-1 and TRBJ1-2, with a possible D match to TRBD1 (5 bases). The V gene lost 2 bases and the J gene lost 10 bases, with 11 bases spanning the gap. The length of the CDR3 is 11 residues. Germline loops: CDR1 DFQATT, CDR2 SNEGSKA (reference sequence). The CDR3 sequence is CSARPGLFYTF. The CDR3 DNA is TGCAGTGCTAGACCGGGACTATTCTACACCTTC.

V and J are TRBV7-9 and TRBJ2-2; 9 nucleotides line up with TRBD2. The CDR3 is 15 residues long. V dropped 4 bases and J dropped 5; count of bases not matched to a gene: 5. Germline lookup yields CDR1 SEHNR and CDR2 FQNEAQ (reference sequence). For the CDR3, the DNA is TGTGCCAGCAGCTACCTAGCGGGATGGACCGGGGAGCTGTTTTTT. Translating it yields CASSYLAGWTGELFF. The full variable domain, rest sourced from reference TRBV7-9 and TRBJ2-2, is DTGVSQNPRHKITKRGQNVTFRCDPISEHNRLYWYRQTLGQGPEFLTYFQNEAQLEKSRLLSDRFSAERPKGSFSTLEIQRTEQGDSAMYLCASSYLAGWTGELFFGEGSRLTVL.

On this clone itself: A read error may account for a junction end that differs from germline. This chain connects TRBV6-5 to TRBJ2-3; 13 nucleotides match TRBD2. The germline V gene has CDR1 MNHEY and CDR2 SVGAGI. CDR3 length: 15 amino acids. The CDR3 region has the DNA TGTTCCAGCAGTTACGGACTAGCGGGAGCAGATACGCAGTATTTT. This sequence encodes CSSSYGLAGADTQYF.

This rearrangement joins TRBV7-2 to TRBJ2-7; TRBD2 aligns across 13 bases. CDR1 is SGHTA, CDR2 FQGNSA, per germline. The CDR3 sequence is 18 residues long. J gave up 4 bases and V 5 bases, and 14 bases lay outside the gene matches. CDR3 protein: CASSLKPLAGGFGYEQYF. The CDR3 bases are TGTGCCAGCAGCCTTAAACCACTAGCGGGGGGGTTTGGGTACGAGCAGTACTTC. Based on the CDR3 plus reference TRBV7-2 and TRBJ2-7, the full variable domain is GAGVSQSPSNKVTEKGKDVELRCDPISGHTALYWYRQSLGQGLEFLIYFQGNSAPDKSGLPSDRFSAERTGGSVSTLTIQRTQQEDSAVYLCASSLKPLAGGFGYEQYFGPGTRLTVT.

J is TRBJ1-2 and V is TRBV7-9; D is unclear. CDR3 length: 14 residues. Germline V gives CDR1 SEHNR, CDR2 FQNEAQ (reference sequence). V was shortened by 4 bases and J by 3 bases, with 12 bases between the two germline ends. The CDR3 sequence: CASSYFAGDYGYTF. CDR3 bases: TGTGCCAGCAGCTATTTTGCAGGTGACTATGGCTACACCTTC.

The J gene is TRBJ2-5, the V gene TRBV28; D remains unclear. V gave up 6 bases and J gave up 2 bases, with 4 bases separating them. The germline V gene has CDR1 MDHEN and CDR2 SYDVKM. The CDR3 covers 11 residues. The CDR3 nucleotides read TGTGCCAGCAGAACACAAGAGACCCAGTACTTC. Translating it yields CASRTQETQYF.

This clone was counted a single time. The chain is built from TRBV7-2 and TRBJ1-1; D call uncertain. The CDR3 extends over 13 amino acids. CDR1 and CDR2 from the germline V gene are SGHTA and FQGNSA. The ends were cut back, 7 bases at V and 4 bases at J, with 13 bases in the middle. The CDR3 region has the DNA TGTGCCAGCAAGGTACAGAGCGGCACTGAAGCTTTCTTT. Its translation is CASKVQSGTEAFF.

The chain carries TRBV4-3 and TRBJ2-5, with TRBD1 matching over 11 bases. The end of the DNA aligns better with TRBJ2-7, so the J call may be wrong. This CDR3 spans 14 amino acids. CDR1 and CDR2 from the germline V gene are LGHNA and YSLEER. The CDR3 bases are TGCGCCAGCAGCCGGGACAGGGGGTCCTACGAGCAGTACTTC. Protein sequence: CASSRDRGSYEQYF.

This chain connects TRBV19 to TRBJ1-3, with a tentative D call TRBD1 (6 bases). The germline gives CDR1 LNHDA, CDR2 SQIVND (reference sequence). The CDR3 spans 16 residues. V shed 3 bases and J shed 4 bases, with 16 bases lying between them. CDR3 protein: CASSIWGGVQGNTIYF. The CDR3 DNA is TGTGCCAGTAGTATTTGGGGGGGCGTTCAGGGAAACACCATATATTTT.

This sequence joins TRBV6-6 and TRBJ2-7; 9 bases are shared with TRBD1. The ends lost 0 bases at V and 5 bases at J; junction bases unmatched: 5. The V gene's germline CDR1 is MNHNY and CDR2 SVGAGI (reference sequence). The CDR3 has 15 residues. The CDR3 DNA follows: TGTGCCAGCAGTTACTCTGGACAGGGGATCCACGAGCAGTACTTC. Translated: CASSYSGQGIHEQYF.

V usage is TRBV10-3 and J usage is TRBJ2-3; TRBD2 might be the D (6 bases). CDR3 length equals 14 residues. V lost 0 bases to trimming and J lost 4 bases, with 8 bases between them. CDR1 is ENHRY and CDR2 is SYGVKD in the germline V gene. The DNA for the CDR3 is TGTGCCATCAGTGAGTCCCGGGACTCAGATACGCAGTATTTT. It yields the protein CAISESRDSDTQYF.

This clone has just a few counts. V usage is TRBV19 and J usage is TRBJ2-7; TRBD2 matches 10 bases. CDR3 length: 15 amino acids. The germline CDR1 and CDR2 sequences are LNHDA and SQIVND (reference sequence). V lost 5 bases and J lost 2; bases outside the gene matches: 6. The CDR3 DNA is TGTGCCAGTAGTCCCGGACTAGCGGTTACCTACGAGCAGTACTTC. It is translated as CASSPGLAVTYEQYF. Full variable domain (rest looked up from reference TRBV19 and TRBJ2-7): DGGITQSPKYLFRKEGQNVTLSCEQNLNHDAMYWYRQDPGQGLRLIYYSQIVNDFQKGDIAEGYSVSREKKESFPLTVTSAQKNPTAFYLCASSPGLAVTYEQYFGPGTRLTVT.

The J gene is TRBJ2-5, the V gene TRBV29-1; D not resolved. Gene TRBJ2-7 matches the end of the DNA better, so the J call may be wrong. Germline loops: CDR1 SQVTM, CDR2 ANQGSEA. The CDR3 consists of 13 residues. The CDR3 DNA is TGCAGCGTTGACCCAGGTTCTCCCTACGAGCAGTACTTC. It is translated as CSVDPGSPYEQYF.

V is TRBV11-2 and J is TRBJ2-1; 7 bases line up with TRBD1. The CDR3 totals 18 residues. V trimming: 3 bases; J trimming: 0 bases; junction bases outside the gene matches: 11. In germline, CDR1 is SGHAT, CDR2 FQNNGV. The DNA of the CDR3 is TGTGCCAGCAGCTTTGGGAAAGGGGGCGAGGGCTCCTACAATGAGCAGTTCTTC. Translating gives CASSFGKGGEGSYNEQFF.